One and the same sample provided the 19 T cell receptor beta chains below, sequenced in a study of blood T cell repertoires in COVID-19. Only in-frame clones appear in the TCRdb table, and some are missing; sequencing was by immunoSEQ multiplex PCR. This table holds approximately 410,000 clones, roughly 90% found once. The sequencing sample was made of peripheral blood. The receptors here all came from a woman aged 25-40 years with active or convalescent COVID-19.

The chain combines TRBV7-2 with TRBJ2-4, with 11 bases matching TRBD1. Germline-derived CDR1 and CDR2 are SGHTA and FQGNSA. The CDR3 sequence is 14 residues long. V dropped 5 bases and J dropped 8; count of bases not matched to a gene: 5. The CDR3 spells CASSPGQGAYIQYF. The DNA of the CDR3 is TGTGCCAGCAGCCCAGGACAGGGGGCGTACATTCAGTACTTC.

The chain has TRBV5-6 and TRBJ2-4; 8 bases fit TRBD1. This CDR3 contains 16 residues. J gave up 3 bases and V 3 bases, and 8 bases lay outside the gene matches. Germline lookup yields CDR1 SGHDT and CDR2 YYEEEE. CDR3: CASSSQGASDKNIQYF. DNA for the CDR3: TGTGCCAGCAGCTCCCAGGGGGCGTCGGACAAAAACATTCAGTACTTC.

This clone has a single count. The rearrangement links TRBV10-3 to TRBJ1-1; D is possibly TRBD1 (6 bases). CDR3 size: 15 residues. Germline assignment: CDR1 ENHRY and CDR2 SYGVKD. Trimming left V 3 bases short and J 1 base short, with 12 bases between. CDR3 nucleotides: TGTGCCATCAGTGAAACGGGACATTCGAACACTGAAGCTTTCTTT. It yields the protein CAISETGHSNTEAFF.

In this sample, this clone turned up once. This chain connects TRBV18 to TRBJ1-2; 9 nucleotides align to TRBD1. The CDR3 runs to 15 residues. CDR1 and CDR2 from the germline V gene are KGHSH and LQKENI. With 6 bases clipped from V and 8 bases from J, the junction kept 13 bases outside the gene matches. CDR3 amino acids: CASSSVSGQGDGYTF. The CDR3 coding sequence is TGTGCCAGCTCGTCAGTCTCGGGACAGGGTGACGGCTACACCTTC.

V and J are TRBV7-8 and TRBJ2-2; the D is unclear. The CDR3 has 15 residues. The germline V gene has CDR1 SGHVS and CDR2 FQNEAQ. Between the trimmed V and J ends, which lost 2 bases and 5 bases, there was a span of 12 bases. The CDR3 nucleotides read TGTGCCAGCAGCTTACTCTTTGAGCCTACCGGGGAGCTGTTTTTT. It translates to CASSLLFEPTGELFF.

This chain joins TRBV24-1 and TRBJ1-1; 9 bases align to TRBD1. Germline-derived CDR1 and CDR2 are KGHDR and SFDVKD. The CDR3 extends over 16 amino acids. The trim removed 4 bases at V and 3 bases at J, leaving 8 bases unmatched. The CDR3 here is CATSDPQQGADTEAFF. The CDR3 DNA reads TGTGCCACCAGTGACCCGCAACAGGGGGCGGACACTGAAGCTTTCTTT.

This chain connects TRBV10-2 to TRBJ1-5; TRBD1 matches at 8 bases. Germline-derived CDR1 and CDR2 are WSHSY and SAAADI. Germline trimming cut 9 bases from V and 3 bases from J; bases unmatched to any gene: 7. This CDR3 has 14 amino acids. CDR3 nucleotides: TGCGCCAGTAGAGGACAGGGAGACAATCAGCCCCAGCATTTT. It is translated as CASRGQGDNQPQHF.

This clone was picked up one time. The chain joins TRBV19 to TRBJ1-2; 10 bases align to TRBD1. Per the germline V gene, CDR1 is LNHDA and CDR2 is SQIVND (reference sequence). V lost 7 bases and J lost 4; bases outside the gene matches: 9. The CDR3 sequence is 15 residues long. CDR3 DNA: TGTGCCAGTAAACCGGGACAGGGGTCAACCTATGGCTACACCTTC. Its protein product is CASKPGQGSTYGYTF.

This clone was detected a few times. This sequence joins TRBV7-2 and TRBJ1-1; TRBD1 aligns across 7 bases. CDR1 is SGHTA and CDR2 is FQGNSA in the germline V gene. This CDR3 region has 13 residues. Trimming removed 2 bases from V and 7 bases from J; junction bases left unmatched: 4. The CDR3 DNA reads TGTGCCAGCAGCTTATTGTGGGACAGTGAAGCTTTCTTT. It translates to CASSLLWDSEAFF.

The chain's CDR3 is CASSSRYLGPNTEAFF. CDR3 nucleotide sequence: TGTGCCAGCAGCTCTCGGTATTTGGGGCCGAACACTGAAGCTTTCTTT. The genes are TRBV7-8 and TRBJ1-1, with D tentatively TRBD1 (5 bases). Looked up from germline, CDR1 is SGHVS and CDR2 is FQNEAQ. Trimming left V 4 bases short and J 1 base short, with 16 bases between. The CDR3 is made up of 16 amino acids.

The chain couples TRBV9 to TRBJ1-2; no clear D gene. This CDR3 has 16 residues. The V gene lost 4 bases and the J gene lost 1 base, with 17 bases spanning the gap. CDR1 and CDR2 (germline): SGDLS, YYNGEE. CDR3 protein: CASSPSQDGYNYGYTF. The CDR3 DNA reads TGTGCCAGCAGCCCTAGCCAGGACGGATATAACTATGGCTACACCTTC.

The CDR3 nucleotides read TGCGCCAGCAGCTTGTCAGGGGTGGGCAATGAGCAGTTCTTC. Translated, it gives CASSLSGVGNEQFF. This sequence joins TRBV5-1 and TRBJ2-1, with a weak D call TRBD1 (6 bases). The CDR3 is 14 residues long. CDR1 is SGHRS and CDR2 is YFSETQ in the germline V gene. V dropped 1 base and J dropped 6 bases, with 11 bases sitting between them.

CDR3 sequence (DNA): TGTGCCACCACGGACGGGAGCTCGGATGAGCAGTTCTTC. This translates into CATTDGSSDEQFF. This chain links TRBV24-1 with TRBJ2-1; tentative D call: TRBD2 (6 bases). V was pared by 8 bases and J by 8 bases, with 15 bases between. Germline V gene sequence: CDR1 KGHDR, CDR2 SFDVKD. CDR3 size: 13 residues.

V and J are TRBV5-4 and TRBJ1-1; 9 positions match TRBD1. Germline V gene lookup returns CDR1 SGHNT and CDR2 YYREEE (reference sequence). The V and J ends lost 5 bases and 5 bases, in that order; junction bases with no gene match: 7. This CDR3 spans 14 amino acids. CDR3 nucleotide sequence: TGTGCCAGCAGTCAGACAGGGGGTTTGACTGAAGCTTTCTTT. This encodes CASSQTGGLTEAFF. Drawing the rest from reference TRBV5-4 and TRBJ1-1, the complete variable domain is ETGVTQSPTHLIKTRGQQVTLRCSSQSGHNTVSWYQQALGQGPQFIFQYYREEENGRGNFPPRFSGLQFPNYSSELNVNALELDDSALYLCASSQTGGLTEAFFGQGTRLTVV.

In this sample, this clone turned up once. CDR3 amino acids: CASSYTEMNTEAFF. In DNA, the CDR3 is TGTGCCAGCAGTTACACAGAGATGAACACTGAAGCTTTCTTT. This rearrangement joins TRBV6-6 to TRBJ1-1; D not certain. This CDR3 region has 14 residues. V dropped 2 bases and J dropped 0 bases, with 7 bases sitting between them. CDR1 and CDR2 (germline): MNHNY, SVGAGI (reference sequence).

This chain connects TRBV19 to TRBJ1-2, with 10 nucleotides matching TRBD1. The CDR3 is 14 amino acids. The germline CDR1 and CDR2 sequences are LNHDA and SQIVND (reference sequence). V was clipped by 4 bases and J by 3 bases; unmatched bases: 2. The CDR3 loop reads CASSRGQGYYGYTF. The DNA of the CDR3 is TGTGCCAGTAGTAGGGGACAGGGGTACTATGGCTACACCTTC. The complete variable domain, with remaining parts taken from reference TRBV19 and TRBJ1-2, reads DGGITQSPKYLFRKEGQNVTLSCEQNLNHDAMYWYRQDPGQGLRLIYYSQIVNDFQKGDIAEGYSVSREKKESFPLTVTSAQKNPTAFYLCASSRGQGYYGYTFGSGTRLTVV.

The DNA of the CDR3 is TGTGCCCAGACGGGAGCTACGTACACTGAAGCTTTCTTT. It encodes CAQTGATYTEAFF. The chain is built from TRBV30 and TRBJ1-1; D is unresolved. The CDR3 loop spans 13 amino acids. V lost 8 bases and J lost 3, with 16 bases in between. CDR1 and CDR2 from the germline V gene are GTSNPN and SVGIG (reference sequence).

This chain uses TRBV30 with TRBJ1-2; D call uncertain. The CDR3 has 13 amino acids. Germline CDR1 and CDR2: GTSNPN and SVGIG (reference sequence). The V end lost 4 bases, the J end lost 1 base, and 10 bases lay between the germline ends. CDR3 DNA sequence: TGTGCCTGGACCACCGGGGATAACTATGGCTACACCTTC. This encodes CAWTTGDNYGYTF.

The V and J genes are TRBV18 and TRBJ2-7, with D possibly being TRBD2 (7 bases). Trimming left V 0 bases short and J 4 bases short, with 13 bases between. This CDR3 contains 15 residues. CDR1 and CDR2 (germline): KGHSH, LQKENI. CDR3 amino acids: CASSPPAGAGYEQYF. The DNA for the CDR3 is TGTGCCAGCTCACCACCGGCGGGGGCGGGGTACGAGCAGTACTTC.